This T cell receptor beta chain was captured in a study of radiotherapy plus CTLA-4 blockade in lung cancer. Assay: immunoSEQ multiplex PCR; the TCRdb copy retains only in-frame clones and omits some. The sample yields about 80,000 clones, 70% to 90% seen once. Germline CDR1 and CDR2: MDHEN and SYDVKM. V lost 3 bases and J lost 0, with 0 bases in between. This CDR3 has 12 residues. The chain is built from TRBV28 and TRBJ1-5; no clear D. The clonotype originates from a human donor with non-small cell lung cancer who had stable disease on radiotherapy plus ipilimumab. The material was peripheral blood, obtained from a patient treated with radiotherapy plus ipilimumab. CDR3 sequence reads: CASSFSNQPQHF. CDR3 DNA: TGTGCCAGCAGTTTTAGCAATCAGCCCCAGCATTTT.